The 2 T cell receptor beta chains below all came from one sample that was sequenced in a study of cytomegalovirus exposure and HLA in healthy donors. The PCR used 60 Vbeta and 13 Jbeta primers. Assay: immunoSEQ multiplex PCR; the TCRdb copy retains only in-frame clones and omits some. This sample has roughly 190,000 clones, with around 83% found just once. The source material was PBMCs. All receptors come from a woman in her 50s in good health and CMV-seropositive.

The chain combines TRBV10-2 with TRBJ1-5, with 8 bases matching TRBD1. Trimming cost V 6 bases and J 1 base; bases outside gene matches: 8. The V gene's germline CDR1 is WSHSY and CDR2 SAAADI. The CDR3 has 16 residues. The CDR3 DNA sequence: TGCGCCAGCAGACTCGACAGGGGTTTGAGCAATCAGCCCCAGCATTTT. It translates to CASRLDRGLSNQPQHF.

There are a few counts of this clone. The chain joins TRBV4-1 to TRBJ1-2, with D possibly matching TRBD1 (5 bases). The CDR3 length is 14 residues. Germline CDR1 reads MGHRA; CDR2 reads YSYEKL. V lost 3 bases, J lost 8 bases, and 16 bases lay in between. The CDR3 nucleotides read TGCGCCAGCAGCCAGCAGGGAAATTTTTACGGCTACACCTTC. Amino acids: CASSQQGNFYGYTF.